This TCR beta chain appears in the sequencing data of a study of T cell responses to AZD1222 COVID-19 vaccine. Assay used: immunoSEQ multiplex PCR; TCRdb lists only in-frame clones, some missing. The sample consists of under 150,000 clones, 91% of them appearing once. Germline CDR1 and CDR2: MDHEN and SYDVKM. V lost 5 bases, J lost 6 bases, and 16 bases lay in between. The CDR3 consists of 14 residues. Source: peripheral blood, taken 28 days after the second AZD1222 dose. This TCR derives from an adult who received the AZD1222 COVID-19 vaccine. J is TRBJ2-5 and V is TRBV28; D possibly corresponds to TRBD1 (7 bases). The CDR3 DNA reads as TGTGCCAGCAGTCTAGGGGCAGGGGGGAAGACCCAGTACTTC. Protein: CASSLGAGGKTQYF.